These 23 T cell receptor beta chains share one sample of origin, sequenced in a study of radiotherapy plus CTLA-4 blockade in lung cancer. Sequencing was performed with immunoSEQ multiplex PCR; in TCRdb, only in-frame clones are kept and a portion is missing. The sample shows 85,000 to 90,000 clones, about two thirds of them seen only once. The specimen comprised peripheral blood, sampled from a patient treated with radiotherapy plus ipilimumab. Receptors were obtained from a human donor with non-small cell lung cancer that progressed on radiotherapy plus ipilimumab.

The CDR3 nucleotides are TGTGCCAGCAGCCGGTCCGGGACAGGGGGCAATGAGCAGTTCTTC. Its protein is CASSRSGTGGNEQFF. The rearrangement joins TRBV14 to TRBJ2-1; 11 bases agree with TRBD1. This CDR3 region has 15 residues. V was clipped by 4 bases and J by 6 bases; unmatched bases: 5. The germline gives CDR1 SGHDN, CDR2 FVKESK.

The chain joins TRBV5-1 to TRBJ2-4, with D perhaps assigned TRBD1 or TRBD2 (5 bases each). V dropped 4 bases and J dropped 5 bases, with 13 bases sitting between them. There are 14 residues in the CDR3. Germline V gene lookup returns CDR1 SGHRS and CDR2 YFSETQ. This chain's CDR3 is CASSPPGTQNIQYF. In DNA form, the CDR3 reads TGCGCCAGCAGCCCCCCGGGGACCCAAAACATTCAGTACTTC.

A few counts support this clone. This chain joins TRBV4-3 and TRBJ2-5; 9 bases are shared with TRBD2. The CDR3 totals 16 residues. Per the germline V gene, CDR1 is LGHNA and CDR2 is YSLEER. After removal of 4 bases from V and 2 bases from J, the junction contained 8 bases not matched to a gene. This CDR3 is CASSLKRGATQETQYF. CDR3 in DNA: TGCGCCAGCAGCCTAAAGCGGGGGGCAACTCAAGAGACCCAGTACTTC.

This chain joins TRBV5-1 and TRBJ1-1; TRBD1 might be the D (6 bases). V was trimmed by 3 bases and J by 7 bases, leaving 22 bases between them. CDR1 and CDR2 (germline): SGHRS, YFSETQ. The length of the CDR3 is 16 residues. This CDR3 is CASSSMPRGRFDEAFF. In DNA, the CDR3 is TGCGCCAGCAGCTCGATGCCCCGGGGGCGATTTGATGAAGCTTTCTTT.

The chain employs TRBV30 and TRBJ1-2; D is ambiguous. The CDR3 has 13 amino acids. V was pared by 0 bases and J by 3 bases, with 8 bases between. Germline V CDR1 and CDR2: GTSNPN, SVGIG (reference sequence). CDR3 in DNA: TGTGCCTGGAGTGTAAGTCGGTACTATGGCTACACCTTC. It yields the protein CAWSVSRYYGYTF.

The rearrangement uses TRBV9 and TRBJ1-5; D is ambiguous. CDR1 and CDR2 from the germline V gene are SGDLS and YYNGEE. V gave up 3 bases and J gave up 4 bases, with 11 bases separating them. The CDR3 consists of 14 residues. CDR3 residues: CASSGGLGNQPQHF. For the CDR3, the DNA is TGTGCCAGCAGCGGGGGATTGGGGAATCAGCCCCAGCATTTT.

This clone was recorded only once. The chain couples TRBV15 to TRBJ2-1, with D perhaps TRBD2 (6 bases). CDR1 is LNHNV, CDR2 YYDKDF, per germline (reference sequence). The CDR3 is 14 residues long. V was clipped by 0 bases and J by 6 bases, with 9 bases between them. The CDR3 region has the DNA TGTGCCACCAGCAGAGATTTGGGGGGCAATGAGCAGTTCTTC. Translated, it gives CATSRDLGGNEQFF.

This clone has just a few counts. CDR3 DNA: TGTGCCAGCACCGTATGGGCGGGAGGCCAAGAGACCCAGTACTTC. Protein: CASTVWAGGQETQYF. V usage is TRBV7-9 and J usage is TRBJ2-5, with 8 bases fitting TRBD2. With V trimmed by 7 bases and J by 1 base, 8 bases remained unmatched. CDR3 length equals 15 residues. Germline V CDR1 and CDR2: SEHNR, FQNEAQ (reference sequence).

Remarks on this clone: At one end, the junction sequence differs from germline, possibly due to a read error. The chain uses TRBV5-4 and TRBJ2-5; D unclear. In germline, CDR1 is SGHNT, CDR2 YYREEE (reference sequence). This CDR3 spans 15 amino acids. CDR3 residues: CASSQNYGRWETQYF. The CDR3 region has the DNA TGCGCCAGCAGCCAAAACTACGGTCGTTGGGAGACCCAGTACTTC.

This clone was counted only a few times. V is TRBV30 and J is TRBJ2-1; no reliable D call. Trimming left V 4 bases short and J 0 bases short, with 7 bases between. Germline assignment: CDR1 GTSNPN and CDR2 SVGIG (reference sequence). CDR3 size: 13 residues. CDR3 bases: TGTGCCTGGACAGCCAGCTCCTACAATGAGCAGTTCTTC. This codes for CAWTASSYNEQFF. Variable domain in full (rest from reference TRBV30 and TRBJ2-1): SQTIHQWPATLVQPVGSPLSLECTVEGTSNPNLYWYRQAAGRGLQLLFYSVGIGQISSEVPQNLSASRPQDRQFILSSKKLLLSDSGFYLCAWTASSYNEQFFGPGTRLTVL.

V usage is TRBV27 and J usage is TRBJ1-1; weak D call: TRBD1 (6 bases). Germline V gives CDR1 MNHEY, CDR2 SMNVEV (reference sequence). The CDR3 consists of 14 residues. Trimming shortened V by 3 bases and J by 7 bases, and 15 bases separated the two germline ends. CDR3 in amino acids: CASSFEGGRREAFF. The CDR3 DNA sequence: TGTGCCAGCAGTTTTGAAGGGGGAAGGCGTGAAGCTTTCTTT.

The J gene is TRBJ2-7, the V gene TRBV7-8; 8 positions agree with TRBD2. Germline V gene data show CDR1 as SGHVS and CDR2 as FQNEAQ. CDR3 length equals 16 residues. The junction had 14 bases not matched to a gene; V was cut back by 5 bases and J by 5 bases. The CDR3 bases are TGTGCCAGCAGCCCGCACCGGGGTAGCGGGGCAAACGAGCAGTACTTC. As protein: CASSPHRGSGANEQYF.

This sequence joins TRBV4-3 and TRBJ1-5; 8 nucleotides align to TRBD1. The germline CDR1 and CDR2 sequences are LGHNA and YSLEER. The CDR3 loop spans 17 amino acids. Trimming cost V 0 bases and J 2 bases; bases outside gene matches: 6. The CDR3 loop reads CASSQDLQTGGNQPQHF. CDR3 nucleotide sequence: TGCGCCAGCAGCCAAGATCTTCAGACAGGGGGCAATCAGCCCCAGCATTTT.

This clone was observed a single time. A read error may produce the germline difference seen at one junction end. The chain combines TRBV6-1 with TRBJ1-1; the D gene is possibly TRBD1 (6 bases). This CDR3 has 13 residues. CDR1 and CDR2 from the germline V gene are MNHNS and SASEGT. The CDR3 sequence is CASNEQGHTEAFF. The CDR3 DNA is TGTGCCAGCAATGAACAGGGACACACTGAAGCTTTCTTT.

This chain connects TRBV5-4 to TRBJ2-7, with TRBD2 matching 11 bases. Per the germline V gene, CDR1 is SGHNT and CDR2 is YYREEE (reference sequence). With V trimmed by 4 bases and J by 5 bases, 8 bases remained unmatched. There are 15 residues in the CDR3. The CDR3 loop reads CASSSTSGSTNEQYF. The CDR3 region has the DNA TGTGCCAGCAGCAGCACTAGCGGGAGTACCAACGAGCAGTACTTC.

This clone has a handful of counts. This chain links TRBV7-9 with TRBJ2-2, with D uncertain. This CDR3 is built from 15 residues. Germline V gene sequence: CDR1 SEHNR, CDR2 FQNEAQ (reference sequence). V was cut by 5 bases and J by 2 bases, with 12 bases left in between. CDR3 residues: CASSLGRDNTGELFF. The CDR3 coding sequence is TGTGCCAGCAGCCTTGGAAGAGATAACACCGGGGAGCTGTTTTTT.

The chain links TRBV7-9 to TRBJ1-4; TRBD1 matches at 9 bases. The J segment lost 5 bases and the V segment lost 4 bases, leaving 8 bases of the junction unmatched. The CDR3 totals 16 residues. Per germline, CDR1 SEHNR and CDR2 FQNEAQ (reference sequence). CDR3 sequence reads: CASSWYWDRVNEKLFF. The CDR3 nucleotides read TGTGCCAGCAGCTGGTATTGGGACAGGGTGAATGAAAAACTGTTTTTT.

Concerning this clone: At one end, the junction sequence differs from germline, possibly due to a read error. This chain uses TRBV4-1 with TRBJ1-6; 7 bases align to TRBD1. This CDR3 has 15 amino acids. Germline lookup yields CDR1 MGHRA and CDR2 YSYEKL. The CDR3 protein is CASSQDRAGESPLHF. Here the CDR3 DNA reads TGCGCCAGCAGTCAAGACAGGGCAGGCGAGTCACCCCTCCACTTT.

The sample holds a few counts of this clone. The chain employs TRBV6-1 and TRBJ1-1, with a tentative D call TRBD1 (6 bases). Trimming removed 10 bases at V and 5 bases at J, with 17 bases between. Germline lookup yields CDR1 MNHNS and CDR2 SASEGT. The CDR3 contains 13 residues. The CDR3 is CATKTGLETEAFF. CDR3 nucleotides: TGTGCCACCAAGACAGGCCTCGAAACTGAAGCTTTCTTT.

V gene TRBV7-2 combines with J gene TRBJ1-2; D uncertain. CDR3 size: 14 residues. V lost 1 base and J lost 4, with 10 bases in between. Germline V CDR1 and CDR2: SGHTA, FQGNSA. The DNA for the CDR3 is TGTGCCAGCAGCTTAGTGAATGACCCCTATGGCTACACCTTC. Its protein product is CASSLVNDPYGYTF.

The V gene is TRBV7-8, the J gene TRBJ2-1; perhaps TRBD1 as D (5 bases). This CDR3 is built from 14 residues. The germline gives CDR1 SGHVS, CDR2 FQNEAQ. Trimming pared 2 bases from V and 3 bases from J, leaving 8 bases between. The CDR3 loop reads CASSLRQNYNEQFF. As DNA, the CDR3 is TGTGCCAGCAGCTTAAGACAGAACTACAATGAGCAGTTCTTC.

This clone has a handful of counts. The chain combines TRBV6-6 with TRBJ1-2; TRBD1 matches 7 bases. The CDR3 covers 12 residues. Germline values: CDR1 MNHNY, CDR2 SVGAGI (reference sequence). With V trimmed by 5 bases and J by 8 bases, 5 bases remained unmatched. The CDR3 here is CASSTTGVGYTF. Here the CDR3 DNA reads TGTGCCAGCAGTACAACAGGGGTCGGCTACACCTTC.

The chain employs TRBV7-2 and TRBJ1-2; 8 nucleotides agree with TRBD1. Germline lookup yields CDR1 SGHTA and CDR2 FQGNSA. Losses at the gene ends were 3 bases for V and 6 bases for J; bases not matched to a gene: 6. CDR3 size: 14 residues. The CDR3: CASSFTGGTHGYTF. The CDR3 DNA follows: TGTGCCAGCAGCTTTACAGGGGGAACACATGGCTACACCTTC.